This T cell receptor (beta chain) derives from a study of tumor-infiltrating lymphocytes in primary liver carcinoma. For the study at large: Both sexes were represented among patients, who were 30 to 69 years old. Staging placed the tumors at T1-T3 N0M0, and they measured roughly 4.2 to 10 cm across.

The study, taken as a whole, reports: It was in tumors, not blood, that the top-250-clone fraction was significantly higher (p = 0.039).

TCR beta cDNA came from about 0.45 ug total RNA, primed with a constant-region primer. Libraries covering TCR beta were generated through three nested multiplex PCR rounds (using a slightly modified ARM-PCR). The first two PCR rounds, nine to ten cycles each, used TRBV1-TRBV30 forward primers and a C-beta reverse primer. TCRdb re-called the multiplex PCR reads through MiXCR, storing one row per CDR3 protein. The sample contains about 120,000 distinct CDR3 sequences, nearly 70% of which appear only once. Taking about 17-31 mg of unsorted bulk tissue, the authors co-extracted RNA and DNA. Surgeons resected the patients' primary liver carcinomas. With respect to this clonotype: What it recognizes is unknown.

CDR3 length: 15 amino acids. V was shortened by 4 bases and J by 1 base, with 13 bases between the two germline ends. Germline values: CDR1 SNHLY, CDR2 FYNNEI. Specimen: tumor-adjacent normal liver tissue. The receptor was isolated from an older woman with primary liver carcinoma and hepatitis B virus infection. The V gene is TRBV2, the J gene TRBJ2-5, with D possibly TRBD1 on 6 matching bases. The CDR3, as DNA: TGTGCCAGCAGTGTGGAACAGGGCCCCCAAGAGACCCAGTACTTC. This sequence encodes CASSVEQGPQETQYF.